This T cell receptor (beta chain) was captured by sequencing in a study of cytomegalovirus exposure and HLA in healthy donors. Whole-study context: An earlier analysis found some 100 million unique TCR beta sequences from approximately 170 million T cells. Study-level points and caveats: What a later analysis reportedly showed was that an Asian-associated ancestry cluster had fewer N-insertions than the approximately 700-donor mean. A missense DCLRE1C variant was associated with V- and J-gene trimming of TCR beta chains in a later analysis, and an independent cohort replicated the association. In an earlier analysis, productive rearrangement rates for most beta V segments clustered near 87% or 30%.

CDR1 is MNHNS, CDR2 SASEGT, per germline. V lost 6 bases, J lost 2 bases, and 4 bases stayed unmatched. The CDR3 covers 15 residues. The PCR employed 60 Vbeta primers together with 13 Jbeta primers. Sequencing used immunoSEQ multiplex PCR; TCRdb keeps in-frame clones, though not all of them. The sample contains a few hundred thousand clones, approximately 82% of which appear only once. This clone came up a few times. The antigen remains undetermined. The clonotype comes from a woman between 55 and 75 years old in good health and CMV-seropositive. Material: PBMCs. The chain carries TRBV6-1 and TRBJ1-5; TRBD1 aligns across 10 bases. In nucleotides, the CDR3 is TGTGCCAGCAGACCCGGGACAGGGGGCAATCAGCCCCAGCATTTT. Translated: CASRPGTGGNQPQHF.